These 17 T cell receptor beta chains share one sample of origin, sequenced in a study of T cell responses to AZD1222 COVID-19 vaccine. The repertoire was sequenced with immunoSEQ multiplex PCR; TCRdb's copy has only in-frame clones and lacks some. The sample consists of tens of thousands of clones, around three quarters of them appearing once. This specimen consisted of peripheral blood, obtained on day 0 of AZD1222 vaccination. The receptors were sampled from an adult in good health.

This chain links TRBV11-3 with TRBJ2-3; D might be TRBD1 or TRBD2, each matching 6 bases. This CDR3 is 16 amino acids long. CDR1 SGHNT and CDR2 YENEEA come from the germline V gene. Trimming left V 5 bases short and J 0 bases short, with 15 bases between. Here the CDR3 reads CASSGGPSPSTDTQYF. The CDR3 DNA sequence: TGTGCCAGCAGCGGGGGGCCCTCTCCTAGCACAGATACGCAGTATTTT.

The CDR3 here is CASSLEGRFGNYGYTF. DNA for the CDR3: TGTGCCAGCAGCTTAGAGGGCAGGTTCGGAAACTATGGCTACACCTTC. The V call is TRBV11-3, the J call TRBJ1-2; D gene unclear. Trimming took 0 bases from V and 2 from J, leaving 13 bases between them. The CDR3 covers 16 residues. In germline, CDR1 is SGHNT, CDR2 YENEEA. Full variable domain (missing parts from reference TRBV11-3 and TRBJ1-2): EAGVVQSPRYKIIEKKQPVAFWCNPISGHNTLYWYLQNLGQGPELLIRYENEEAVDDSQLPKDRFSAERLKGVDSTLKIQPAELGDSAVYLCASSLEGRFGNYGYTFGSGTRLTVV.

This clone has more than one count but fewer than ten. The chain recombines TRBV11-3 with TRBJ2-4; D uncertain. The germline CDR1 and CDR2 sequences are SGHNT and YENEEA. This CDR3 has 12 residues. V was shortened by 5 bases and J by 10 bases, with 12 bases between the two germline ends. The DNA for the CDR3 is TGTGCCAGCAGCAGGCTCTCTGATATTCAGTACTTC. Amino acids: CASSRLSDIQYF.

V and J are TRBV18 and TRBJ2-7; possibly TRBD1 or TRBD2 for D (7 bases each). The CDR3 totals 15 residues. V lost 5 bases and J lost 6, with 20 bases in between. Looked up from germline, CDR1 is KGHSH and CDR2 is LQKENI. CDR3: CASSTRRQGEGEQYF. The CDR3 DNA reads TGTGCCAGCTCAACACGGAGGCAGGGGGAGGGCGAGCAGTACTTC.

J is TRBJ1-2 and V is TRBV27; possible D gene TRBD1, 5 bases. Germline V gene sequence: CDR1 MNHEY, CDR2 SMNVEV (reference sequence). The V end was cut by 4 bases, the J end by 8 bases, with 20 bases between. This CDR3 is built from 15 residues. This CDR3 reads CASSSPAWGVYGYTF. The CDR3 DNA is TGTGCCAGCAGTTCCCCAGCCTGGGGCGTGTACGGCTACACCTTC.

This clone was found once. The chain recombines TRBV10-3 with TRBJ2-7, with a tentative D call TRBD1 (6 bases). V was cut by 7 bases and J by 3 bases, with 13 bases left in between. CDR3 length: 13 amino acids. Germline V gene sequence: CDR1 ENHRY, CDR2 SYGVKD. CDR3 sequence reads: CAITSDSVYEQYF. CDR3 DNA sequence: TGTGCCATCACCTCGGACAGCGTCTACGAGCAGTACTTC.

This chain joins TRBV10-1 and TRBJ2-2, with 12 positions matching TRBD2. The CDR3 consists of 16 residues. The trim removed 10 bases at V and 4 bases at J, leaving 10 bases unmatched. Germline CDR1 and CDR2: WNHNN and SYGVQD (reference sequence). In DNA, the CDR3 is TGCGCCAAAAAGGCTAGCGGGGGGGCTGGCACCGGGGAGCTGTTTTTT. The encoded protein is CAKKASGGAGTGELFF.

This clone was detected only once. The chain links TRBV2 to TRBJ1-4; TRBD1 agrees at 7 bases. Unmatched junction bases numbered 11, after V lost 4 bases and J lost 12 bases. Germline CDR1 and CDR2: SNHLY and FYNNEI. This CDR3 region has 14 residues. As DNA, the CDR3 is TGTGCCAGCAGTGGACAGGGCCCTATTGGGGAACTGTTTTTT. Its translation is CASSGQGPIGELFF.

This CDR3 reads CASSLRGLAGLRGELFF. CDR3 in DNA: TGTGCCAGCAGCCTGCGCGGGCTAGCGGGGTTGAGAGGGGAGCTGTTTTTT. The V gene is TRBV3-1 (or the pseudogene TRBV3-2), the J gene TRBJ2-2; 9 bases map to TRBD2. The CDR3 consists of 17 residues. Germline assignment: CDR1 LGHDT and CDR2 YNNKEL (reference sequence). Trimming cost V 4 bases and J 8 bases; bases outside gene matches: 14.

CDR3 sequence: CASSLSVMIGNQPQHF. In nucleotides, the CDR3 is TGTGCCAGCAGCTTAAGTGTTATGATAGGCAATCAGCCCCAGCATTTT. The chain uses TRBV7-8 and TRBJ1-5; D is uncertain. Germline CDR1 SGHVS, CDR2 FQNEAQ. The V end lost 2 bases, the J end lost 2 bases, and 13 bases lay between the germline ends. CDR3 length: 16 residues.

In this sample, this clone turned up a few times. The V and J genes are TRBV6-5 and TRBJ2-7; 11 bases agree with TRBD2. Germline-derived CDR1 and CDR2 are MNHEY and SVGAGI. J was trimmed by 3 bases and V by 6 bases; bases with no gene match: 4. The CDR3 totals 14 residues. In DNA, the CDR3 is TGTGCCAGCAGAAACCTAGCGGGGGGCTACGAGCAGTACTTC. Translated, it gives CASRNLAGGYEQYF.

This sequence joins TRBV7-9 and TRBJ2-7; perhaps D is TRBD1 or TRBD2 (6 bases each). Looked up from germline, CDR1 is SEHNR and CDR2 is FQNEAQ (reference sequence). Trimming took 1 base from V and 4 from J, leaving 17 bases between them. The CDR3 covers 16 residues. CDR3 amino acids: CASSLGRGTPPYEQYF. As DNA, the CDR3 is TGTGCCAGCAGCTTAGGGAGGGGGACACCTCCTTACGAGCAGTACTTC.

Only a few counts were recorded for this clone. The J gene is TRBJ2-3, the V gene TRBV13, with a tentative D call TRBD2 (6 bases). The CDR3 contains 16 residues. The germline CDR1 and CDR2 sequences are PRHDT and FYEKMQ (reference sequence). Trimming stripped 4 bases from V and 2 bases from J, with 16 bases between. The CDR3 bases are TGTGCCAGCAGCTCGCTAGCGATCGGGTCCACAGATACGCAGTATTTT. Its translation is CASSSLAIGSTDTQYF.

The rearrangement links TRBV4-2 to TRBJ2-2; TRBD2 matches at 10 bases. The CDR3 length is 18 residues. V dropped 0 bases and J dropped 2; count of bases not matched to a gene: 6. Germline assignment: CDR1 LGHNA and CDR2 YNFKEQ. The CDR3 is CASSQDPSGGPNTGELFF. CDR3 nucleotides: TGTGCCAGCAGCCAAGACCCTAGCGGGGGCCCCAACACCGGGGAGCTGTTTTTT.

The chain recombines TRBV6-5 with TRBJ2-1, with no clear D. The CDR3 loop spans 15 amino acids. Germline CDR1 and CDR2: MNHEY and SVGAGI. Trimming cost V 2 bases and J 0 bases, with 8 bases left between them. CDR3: CASSYRVGSYNEQFF. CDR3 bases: TGTGCCAGCAGTTACAGGGTGGGCTCCTACAATGAGCAGTTCTTC.

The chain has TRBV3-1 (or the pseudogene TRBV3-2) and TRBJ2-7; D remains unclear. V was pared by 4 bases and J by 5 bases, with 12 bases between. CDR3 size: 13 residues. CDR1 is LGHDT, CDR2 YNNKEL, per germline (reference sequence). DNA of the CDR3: TGTGCCAGCAGCCTCCTAGGCTTGGACGAGCAGTACTTC. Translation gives CASSLLGLDEQYF.

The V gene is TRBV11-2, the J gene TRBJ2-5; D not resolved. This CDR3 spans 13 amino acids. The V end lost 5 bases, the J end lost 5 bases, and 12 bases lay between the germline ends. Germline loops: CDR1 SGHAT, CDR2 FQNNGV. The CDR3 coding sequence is TGTGCCAGCAGCGAAGTGGCGGAGGAGACCCAGTACTTC. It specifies CASSEVAEETQYF.